The 12 T cell receptor beta chains below were found in one sample sequenced in a study of beta chain features in type 1 diabetes. Expressed TCRB transcripts were sequenced, since all the RNA that had been isolated was reverse transcribed. The method was immunoSEQ multiplex PCR; TCRdb's version includes in-frame clones alone and lacks a portion of them. The sample lists 350,000 to 400,000 clones, approximately 15% occurring once. The specimen sequenced was naive CD4+ T cells from blood. The receptors stem from a woman in her late teens or twenties in good health.

There are a few counts of this clone. The rearrangement joins TRBV6-6 to TRBJ1-1; 9 nucleotides align to TRBD1. In germline, CDR1 is MNHNY, CDR2 SVGAGI (reference sequence). The CDR3 is 14 amino acids. V trimming: 5 bases; J trimming: 5 bases; junction bases outside the gene matches: 6. CDR3 sequence: CASSTGGGPTEAFF. CDR3 bases: TGTGCCAGCAGTACAGGGGGCGGACCTACTGAAGCTTTCTTT.

The chain is built from TRBV23-1 and TRBJ2-5; perhaps TRBD1 as D (6 bases). TRBV23-1 carries the ORF label, with uncertain function. This CDR3 has 17 residues. V was clipped by 4 bases and J by 4 bases, with 22 bases between them. The CDR3 loop is CASSPHYDRNRPETQYF. The DNA for the CDR3 is TGCGCCAGCAGTCCCCACTATGACAGGAATCGGCCAGAGACCCAGTACTTC.

The chain recombines TRBV5-1 with TRBJ2-6, with 7 positions matching TRBD1. CDR3 size: 19 residues. CDR1 is SGHRS, CDR2 YFSETQ, per germline. J gave up 0 bases and V 4 bases, and 13 bases lay outside the gene matches. The CDR3 reads CASSVDTGQIFSGANVLTF. CDR3 bases: TGCGCCAGCAGCGTAGATACGGGACAGATCTTCTCTGGGGCCAACGTCCTGACTTTC.

The sample holds a few counts of this clone. The same CDR3 is also encoded by other DNA sequences in this sample. J is TRBJ2-1 and V is TRBV29-1; tentatively, D is TRBD2 (6 bases). The germline CDR1 and CDR2 sequences are SQVTM and ANQGSEA. The CDR3 totals 13 residues. The V and J ends lost 6 bases and 3 bases respectively, with 12 bases between them. For the CDR3, the DNA is TGCAGCGTGGGGGGACGGAACTACAATGAGCAGTTCTTC. Translation: CSVGGRNYNEQFF.

This clone was seen only a few times. The J gene is TRBJ2-2, the V gene TRBV11-2; D remains unclear. CDR3 size: 17 residues. Germline V gene data show CDR1 as SGHAT and CDR2 as FQNNGV. V was pared by 0 bases and J by 0 bases, with 11 bases between. In DNA form, the CDR3 reads TGTGCCAGCAGCTTAGATCTTATCTTCGCGAACACCGGGGAGCTGTTTTTT. Translated: CASSLDLIFANTGELFF.

The chain joins TRBV25-1 to TRBJ2-1; 8 nucleotides align to TRBD2. CDR1 and CDR2 (germline): MGHDK, SYGVNS. V trimming: 6 bases; J trimming: 0 bases; junction bases outside the gene matches: 1. This CDR3 is 14 amino acids long. The CDR3 loop is CASRSGSSYNEQFF. CDR3 coding DNA: TGTGCCAGCAGAAGCGGGAGCTCCTACAATGAGCAGTTCTTC.

This chain links TRBV20-1 with TRBJ1-1; D gene uncertain. Trimming took off 5 bases at V and 10 bases at J, with 11 bases between the two ends. This CDR3 has 10 amino acids. Per germline, CDR1 DFQATT and CDR2 SNEGSKA (reference sequence). In DNA form, the CDR3 reads TGCAGTGCTCTCGGGTTTGCAGCTTTCTTT. It is translated as CSALGFAAFF.

The V and J genes are TRBV5-1 and TRBJ2-1, with TRBD2 matching over 9 bases. The J segment lost 3 bases and the V segment lost 7 bases, leaving 8 bases of the junction unmatched. Germline V lookup: CDR1 SGHRS, CDR2 YFSETQ. The CDR3 totals 15 residues. CDR3 region: CASSALAGYYNEQFF. DNA for the CDR3: TGCGCCAGCTCCGCCCTAGCGGGATACTACAATGAGCAGTTCTTC.

This clone turned up a few times. The chain recombines TRBV5-1 with TRBJ2-5, with TRBD2 identical over 7 bases. The ends lost 4 bases at V and 2 bases at J; junction bases unmatched: 8. The CDR3 contains 15 residues. Germline loops: CDR1 SGHRS, CDR2 YFSETQ. Written as DNA, the CDR3 is TGCGCCAGCAGCGAGGGGCCTAGCGGACAAGAGACCCAGTACTTC. It codes for CASSEGPSGQETQYF.

This clone was counted between two and nine times. This chain connects TRBV28 to TRBJ2-1, with TRBD2 identical over 9 bases. V dropped 7 bases and J dropped 5; count of bases not matched to a gene: 12. The CDR3 consists of 16 residues. CDR1 is MDHEN and CDR2 is SYDVKM in the germline V gene. This CDR3 reads CASTDYGGRADNEQFF. The DNA for the CDR3 is TGTGCCAGCACCGACTATGGCGGGAGGGCCGACAATGAGCAGTTCTTC.

In its sample, this clone was seen a few times. The chain joins TRBV7-2 to TRBJ2-7, with a weak D call TRBD2 (6 bases). The CDR3 is made up of 15 amino acids. V was pared by 3 bases and J by 7 bases, with 19 bases between. CDR1 and CDR2 (germline): SGHTA, FQGNSA. CDR3: CASSFASAPGREQYF. The CDR3 DNA reads as TGTGCCAGCAGCTTCGCTAGCGCCCCGGGGAGGGAGCAGTACTTC.

This clone was observed a handful of times. The J gene is TRBJ2-1, the V gene TRBV7-2; D call uncertain. The germline CDR1 and CDR2 sequences are SGHTA and FQGNSA. The ends were cut back, 5 bases at V and 6 bases at J, with 17 bases in the middle. The CDR3 has 15 residues. CDR3 amino acids: CASSPQRRSLNEQFF. CDR3 nucleotides: TGTGCCAGCAGCCCCCAGCGTCGATCCCTCAATGAGCAGTTCTTC.